The 15 T cell receptor beta chains below come from one sample, sequenced in a study of blood T cell repertoires in COVID-19. Only in-frame clones appear in the TCRdb table, and some are missing; sequencing was by immunoSEQ multiplex PCR. Of 300,000 or so clones listed, 65% to 90% are singletons. The sequencing sample was made of PBMCs or T cells enriched from blood (not recorded which). These receptors came from a woman in her thirties or forties with acute COVID-19.

This sequence joins TRBV2 and TRBJ1-4; D perhaps matches TRBD1 (5 bases). The CDR3 has 14 amino acids. Trimming pared 7 bases from V and 7 bases from J, leaving 16 bases between. Germline lookup yields CDR1 SNHLY and CDR2 FYNNEI. CDR3 coding DNA: TGTGCCAGCACAGGCAGGGTCTCGAGTGAAAAACTGTTTTTT. This translates into CASTGRVSSEKLFF.

This clone has only a few counts. The chain links TRBV7-8 to TRBJ1-2; D is unclear. The CDR3 has 15 residues. CDR1 SGHVS and CDR2 FQNEAQ come from the germline V gene. V lost 0 bases and J lost 2, with 10 bases in between. The CDR3: CASSLAERVNYGYTF. The CDR3 DNA reads as TGTGCCAGCAGCTTAGCGGAGCGCGTAAACTATGGCTACACCTTC. Full variable domain (missing parts from reference TRBV7-8 and TRBJ1-2): GAGVSQSPRYKVAKRGQDVALRCDPISGHVSLFWYQQALGQGPEFLTYFQNEAQLDKSGLPSDRFFAERPEGSVSTLKIQRTQQEDSAVYLCASSLAERVNYGYTFGSGTRLTVV.

This rearrangement joins TRBV7-6 to TRBJ1-5; 7 bases line up with TRBD1. J was trimmed by 2 bases and V by 5 bases; bases with no gene match: 6. The CDR3 covers 15 residues. Germline-derived CDR1 and CDR2 are SGHVS and FNYEAQ. This CDR3 reads CASSLAGTGNQPQHF. CDR3 in DNA: TGTGCCAGCAGCCTCGCCGGGACAGGCAATCAGCCCCAGCATTTT.

This clone was picked up a small number of times. The chain links TRBV3-1 (or the pseudogene TRBV3-2) to TRBJ1-2, with 7 nucleotides matching TRBD1. V was clipped by 4 bases and J by 3 bases; unmatched bases: 8. Germline V CDR1 and CDR2: LGHDT, YNNKEL (reference sequence). The CDR3 length is 15 residues. CDR3 bases: TGTGCCAGCAGCCCAGGACAGGCAGACTACTATGGCTACACCTTC. Translated, it gives CASSPGQADYYGYTF.

The chain couples TRBV9 to TRBJ1-1; 8 bases align to TRBD1. The CDR3 extends over 16 amino acids. The trim removed 4 bases at V and 4 bases at J, leaving 12 bases unmatched. CDR1 and CDR2 from the germline V gene are SGDLS and YYNGEE. The CDR3 region has the DNA TGTGCCAGCAGCAGAGGACAGGGCGGGTGGAGCACTGAAGCTTTCTTT. Translated: CASSRGQGGWSTEAFF.

V gene TRBV28 combines with J gene TRBJ2-1; the match to TRBD1 covers 7 bases. The V gene's germline CDR1 is MDHEN and CDR2 SYDVKM. The junction had 11 bases not matched to a gene; V was cut back by 8 bases and J by 4 bases. The CDR3 is 15 amino acids. CDR3 loop: CASDPSGTAYNEQFF. The DNA of the CDR3 is TGTGCCAGCGACCCATCCGGGACAGCTTACAATGAGCAGTTCTTC.

The chain uses TRBV4-3 and TRBJ1-3; a weak D match, TRBD1 (5 bases). Trimming stripped 1 base from V and 2 bases from J, with 9 bases between. The CDR3 has 15 residues. Looked up from germline, CDR1 is LGHNA and CDR2 is YSLEER. CDR3 nucleotides: TGCGCCAGCAGCCAAGTTCCAGGGCCTGGAAACACCATATATTTT. Its protein product is CASSQVPGPGNTIYF.

This chain joins TRBV9 and TRBJ1-1; 8 positions agree with TRBD1. The CDR3 has 14 amino acids. CDR1 is SGDLS, CDR2 YYNGEE, per germline. With 5 bases clipped from V and 1 base from J, the junction kept 4 bases outside the gene matches. The CDR3 is CASSAGGQNTEAFF. The CDR3 DNA reads as TGTGCCAGCAGTGCAGGGGGCCAGAACACTGAAGCTTTCTTT.

The chain links TRBV20-1 to TRBJ2-1; D is uncertain. Looked up from germline, CDR1 is DFQATT and CDR2 is SNEGSKA (reference sequence). Trimming stripped 1 base from V and 10 bases from J, with 8 bases between. CDR3 size: 11 residues. For the CDR3, the DNA is TGCAGTGCTAGAGCCCCCGGGGAGCAGTTCTTC. This translates into CSARAPGEQFF.

The chain links TRBV6-2 or TRBV6-3 to TRBJ1-1; 8 positions agree with TRBD1. V gave up 4 bases and J gave up 6 bases; unmatched junction bases: 13. This CDR3 comprises 16 residues. Germline values: CDR1 MNHEY, CDR2 SVGEGT. CDR3 in DNA: TGTGCCAGCAGTTCGGGCAGGGGGCATCCCAAAGCTGAAGCTTTCTTT. Encoded protein: CASSSGRGHPKAEAFF.

The chain carries TRBV7-9 and TRBJ2-1; 9 nucleotides agree with TRBD2. The CDR3 totals 18 residues. Germline assignment: CDR1 SEHNR and CDR2 FQNEAQ (reference sequence). With 1 base clipped from V and 8 bases from J, the junction kept 15 bases outside the gene matches. As DNA, the CDR3 is TGTGCCAGCAGCTTAGGGGTCTTAGCGGGAGAAAAAAAAGATGAGCAGTTCTTC. It encodes CASSLGVLAGEKKDEQFF.

This chain links TRBV4-3 with TRBJ1-1, with D unclear. Trimming pared 2 bases from V and 1 base from J, leaving 14 bases between. CDR1 is LGHNA and CDR2 is YSLEER in the germline V gene. This CDR3 spans 16 amino acids. CDR3 in amino acids: CASSQLVGGRNTEAFF. The DNA for the CDR3 is TGCGCCAGCAGCCAATTGGTCGGAGGCCGGAACACTGAAGCTTTCTTT.

The V call is TRBV4-1, the J call TRBJ2-7; D perhaps matches TRBD2 (6 bases). The V gene's germline CDR1 is MGHRA and CDR2 YSYEKL. Trimming took off 3 bases at V and 5 bases at J, with 14 bases between the two ends. This CDR3 has 14 residues. The CDR3 region is CASSQKTSLNEQYF. In DNA, the CDR3 is TGCGCCAGCAGCCAGAAGACTAGTTTGAACGAGCAGTACTTC.

V gene TRBV6-5 combines with J gene TRBJ2-5, with D hard to call. CDR1 and CDR2 (germline): MNHEY, SVGAGI. The V end lost 6 bases, the J end lost 4 bases, and 15 bases lay between the germline ends. This CDR3 contains 14 residues. The CDR3 loop is CASSRITSGETQYF. The CDR3 DNA sequence: TGTGCCAGCAGCAGAATTACCTCGGGAGAGACCCAGTACTTC.

This clone was counted a few times. The chain is built from TRBV3-1 (or the pseudogene TRBV3-2) and TRBJ2-1; possible D gene TRBD1, 6 bases. Per the germline V gene, CDR1 is LGHDT and CDR2 is YNNKEL (reference sequence). Trimming removed 4 bases at V and 5 bases at J, with 12 bases between. The CDR3 is made up of 14 amino acids. The CDR3 loop is CASSRRDIDNEQFF. The CDR3 region has the DNA TGTGCCAGCAGCCGCAGGGACATTGACAATGAGCAGTTCTTC.